One and the same sample provided the 21 T cell receptor beta chains below, sequenced in a study of blood T cell repertoires in COVID-19. Method: immunoSEQ multiplex PCR; TCRdb's copy keeps in-frame clones and lacks some. Among under 350,000 clones listed, around nine tenths were seen once. Sequenced input: peripheral blood. These receptors came from a man aged 70 or older with acute or convalescent COVID-19.

The chain uses TRBV3-1 (or the pseudogene TRBV3-2) and TRBJ2-5; tentative D call: TRBD2 (6 bases). The CDR3 has 15 amino acids. V was trimmed by 6 bases and J by 4 bases, leaving 18 bases between them. Germline assignment: CDR1 LGHDT and CDR2 YNNKEL (reference sequence). This CDR3 reads CASSPRGMSGETQYF. CDR3 in DNA: TGTGCCAGCAGTCCCCGGGGGATGAGCGGAGAGACCCAGTACTTC.

This clone was counted once. V usage is TRBV24-1 and J usage is TRBJ1-6; possibly TRBD1 for D (6 bases). CDR1 and CDR2 (germline): KGHDR, SFDVKD. This CDR3 has 13 amino acids. Trimming cost V 5 bases and J 10 bases, with 11 bases left between them. CDR3: CATSGGPWSPLHF. As DNA, the CDR3 is TGTGCCACCAGTGGGGGGCCGTGGTCACCCCTCCACTTT.

The chain combines TRBV7-6 with TRBJ1-4; weak D call: TRBD1 (5 bases). The CDR3 loop spans 16 amino acids. Germline CDR1 reads SGHVS; CDR2 reads FNYEAQ. The V end was cut by 0 bases, the J end by 7 bases, with 15 bases between. CDR3 nucleotides: TGTGCCAGCAGCTTAGCGAGGCGGACATTGAGTGAAAAACTGTTTTTT. This gives the protein CASSLARRTLSEKLFF.

The rearrangement uses TRBV6-1 and TRBJ2-7, with 7 nucleotides matching TRBD1. V lost 4 bases and J lost 1; bases outside the gene matches: 10. The germline V gene encodes CDR1 MNHNS and CDR2 SASEGT. The CDR3 runs 16 residues. The CDR3 region has the DNA TGTGCCAGCAGTGGGCCCACGAGGGGGCAATCCTACGAGCAGTACTTC. Amino acids: CASSGPTRGQSYEQYF.

This clone showed up just a few times. The identical CDR3 is also encoded by other nucleotide sequences in the sample. The V gene is TRBV3-1 (or the pseudogene TRBV3-2), the J gene TRBJ1-3; D uncertain. V dropped 1 base and J dropped 0 bases, with 7 bases sitting between them. The germline gives CDR1 LGHDT, CDR2 YNNKEL (reference sequence). The CDR3 runs 15 residues. CDR3 sequence reads: CASSQVTLSGNTIYF. Here the CDR3 DNA reads TGTGCCAGCAGCCAAGTGACACTCTCTGGAAACACCATATATTTT.

The rearrangement joins TRBV2 to TRBJ1-5; possibly TRBD1 for D (6 bases). V lost 4 bases and J 7 bases, leaving 17 bases between the germline ends. There are 15 residues in the CDR3. Germline lookup yields CDR1 SNHLY and CDR2 FYNNEI. CDR3 loop: CASSGDYGGGQPQHF. The CDR3 DNA follows: TGTGCCAGCAGTGGCGACTATGGGGGCGGACAGCCCCAGCATTTT.

The chain links TRBV27 to TRBJ2-7, with 11 positions matching TRBD1. Trimming cost V 6 bases and J 4 bases; bases outside gene matches: 5. The CDR3 runs 14 residues. Germline lookup yields CDR1 MNHEY and CDR2 SMNVEV (reference sequence). CDR3 nucleotide sequence: TGTGCCAGCAGAGCGGACAGGGGGCTATACGAGCAGTACTTC. It translates to CASRADRGLYEQYF.

This clone has a handful of counts. The chain recombines TRBV2 with TRBJ1-6; TRBD1 matches 7 bases. The CDR3 loop spans 14 amino acids. Looked up from germline, CDR1 is SNHLY and CDR2 is FYNNEI. The J segment lost 9 bases and the V segment lost 6 bases, leaving 8 bases of the junction unmatched. The CDR3 spells CASRNGQATSPLHF. The CDR3 nucleotides are TGTGCCAGCAGGAACGGACAGGCTACTTCACCCCTCCACTTT.

The rearrangement uses TRBV3-1 (or the pseudogene TRBV3-2) and TRBJ1-2, with D hard to call. Trimming stripped 3 bases from V and 0 bases from J, with 14 bases between. CDR1 and CDR2 (germline): LGHDT, YNNKEL (reference sequence). The CDR3 contains 16 residues. CDR3 in DNA: TGTGCCAGCAGCCAGGCGAGGGATCCCCCTAACTATGGCTACACCTTC. Amino acids: CASSQARDPPNYGYTF.

V and J are TRBV7-8 and TRBJ1-2; D not resolved. V was shortened by 5 bases and J by 2 bases, with 12 bases between the two germline ends. Looked up from germline, CDR1 is SGHVS and CDR2 is FQNEAQ. The CDR3 is 14 residues long. This chain's CDR3 is CASSPSSVNYGYTF. The CDR3 DNA reads TGTGCCAGCAGCCCAAGTTCGGTCAACTATGGCTACACCTTC.

The rearrangement links TRBV12-3 or TRBV12-4 to TRBJ2-1; 10 nucleotides align to TRBD2. V dropped 3 bases and J dropped 10; count of bases not matched to a gene: 3. The CDR3 has 13 amino acids. The CDR3: CASSLLLAGEQFF. DNA of the CDR3: TGTGCCAGCAGTTTGCTACTAGCGGGAGAGCAGTTCTTC.

The genes are TRBV10-1 and TRBJ1-2, with 9 nucleotides matching TRBD1. The CDR3 sequence is 13 residues long. Per the germline V gene, CDR1 is WNHNN and CDR2 is SYGVQD (reference sequence). V was pared by 6 bases and J by 3 bases, with 2 bases of the junction left unmatched. CDR3 DNA sequence: TGCGCCAGCAGGAGACAGGGGGACTATGGCTACACCTTC. Amino acids: CASRRQGDYGYTF.

This clone has more than one count but fewer than ten. This chain joins TRBV6-2 or TRBV6-3 and TRBJ2-5; possibly TRBD1 for D (6 bases). V lost 4 bases and J 2 bases, leaving 17 bases between the germline ends. The CDR3 runs to 16 residues. Germline V gives CDR1 MNHEY, CDR2 SVGEGT. Here the CDR3 reads CASSSDTGHVQETQYF. DNA of the CDR3: TGTGCCAGCAGTTCCGATACGGGACATGTGCAAGAGACCCAGTACTTC.

This sequence joins TRBV18 and TRBJ1-2; 7 bases line up with TRBD1. The CDR3 loop spans 13 amino acids. Germline values: CDR1 KGHSH, CDR2 LQKENI. The V gene end was trimmed by 3 bases and the J gene end by 5 bases; junction bases not matched to a gene: 3. CDR3 region: CASSPGTAYGYTF. Written as DNA, the CDR3 is TGTGCCAGCTCACCCGGGACAGCATATGGCTACACCTTC.

The chain has TRBV5-4 and TRBJ2-6, with no clear D. The CDR3 spans 17 residues. The V end was cut by 0 bases, the J end by 0 bases, with 10 bases between. The V gene's germline CDR1 is SGHNT and CDR2 YYREEE (reference sequence). CDR3 in DNA: TGTGCCAGCAGCTTGGCTTCACTGTACTCTGGGGCCAACGTCCTGACTTTC. Amino acid sequence: CASSLASLYSGANVLTF.

The chain has TRBV4-3 and TRBJ1-4; the D gene is possibly TRBD1 (5 bases). V lost 0 bases and J 0 bases, leaving 11 bases between the germline ends. The CDR3 sequence is 17 residues long. Germline CDR1 LGHNA, CDR2 YSLEER. In DNA, the CDR3 is TGCGCCAGCAGCCAAGATGCAAGGGGTACAACTAATGAAAAACTGTTTTTT. Protein sequence: CASSQDARGTTNEKLFF.

This sequence joins TRBV4-2 and TRBJ2-3; 12 bases line up with TRBD2. There are 16 residues in the CDR3. From germline, CDR1 is LGHNA and CDR2 YNFKEQ. V was clipped by 4 bases and J by 4 bases; unmatched bases: 6. This CDR3 is CASSPTSGGGSDTQYF. The CDR3 coding sequence is TGTGCCAGCAGCCCGACTAGCGGGGGTGGGTCAGATACGCAGTATTTT.

The chain uses TRBV7-2 and TRBJ1-1, with 8 bases fitting TRBD1. CDR3 length: 15 amino acids. The V and J ends lost 6 bases and 5 bases, in that order; junction bases with no gene match: 11. Germline V gene lookup returns CDR1 SGHTA and CDR2 FQGNSA. The CDR3 DNA is TGTGCCAGCAGTGCCCCAGGGGGCCTAACGACTGAAGCTTTCTTT. It is translated as CASSAPGGLTTEAFF.

The chain couples TRBV9 to TRBJ2-2; TRBD2 agrees at 7 bases. Germline V gene sequence: CDR1 SGDLS, CDR2 YYNGEE. J lost 2 bases, V lost 0 bases, and 4 bases had no gene match. The CDR3 length is 16 residues. The CDR3 DNA is TGTGCCAGCAGCGTAGGGGCTAGCGGAAACACCGGGGAGCTGTTTTTT. Translated: CASSVGASGNTGELFF.

This clone was seen once. The chain joins TRBV16 to TRBJ1-5, with D unclear. CDR1 and CDR2 from the germline V gene are KGHSY and FQNENV. This CDR3 has 14 amino acids. Trimming removed 0 bases from V and 4 bases from J, with 7 bases in between. The CDR3 reads CASSQSGGNQPQHF. The CDR3 DNA sequence: TGTGCCAGCAGCCAATCAGGAGGAAATCAGCCCCAGCATTTT. The whole variable domain, filled in from reference TRBV16 and TRBJ1-5, reads GEEVAQTPKHLVRGEGQKAKLYCAPIKGHSYVFWYQQVLKNEFKFLISFQNENVFDETGMPKERFSAKCLPNSPCSLEIQATKLEDSAVYFCASSQSGGNQPQHFGDGTRLSIL.

The chain links TRBV7-6 to TRBJ1-1; 8 positions match TRBD1. This CDR3 comprises 20 residues. V shed 5 bases and J 0 bases; nucleotides not matched to a gene: 20. Germline lookup yields CDR1 SGHVS and CDR2 FNYEAQ. Here the CDR3 DNA reads TGTGCCAGCAGCCCATCAATTACGTTGACAGGGGCGAATATGAACACTGAAGCTTTCTTT. Translating it yields CASSPSITLTGANMNTEAFF.